This TCR beta chain was sequenced during a study of cytomegalovirus exposure and HLA in healthy donors. Per germline, CDR1 SGDLS and CDR2 YYNGEE. The CDR3 is 12 residues long. V dropped 7 bases and J dropped 5 bases, with 12 bases sitting between them. This PCR relied on a set of 60 Vbeta primers and 13 Jbeta primers. Assay used: immunoSEQ multiplex PCR; TCRdb lists only in-frame clones, some missing. The repertoire holds about 160,000 clones, with roughly 84% as singletons. Notes on the study in general: Accurate HLA-A and HLA-B prediction from TCR beta sequences was reported for most subjects.

Comments on this clone: Its antigen is undetermined.

This rearrangement joins TRBV9 to TRBJ1-2; D is unclear. The sample taken for sequencing was PBMCs. The sequence was collected from a man aged 18 to 30 in good health and CMV-seropositive. CDR3 sequence (DNA): TGTGCCAGCGGCCCAGGCAGATATGGCTACACCTTC. Its protein product is CASGPGRYGYTF.